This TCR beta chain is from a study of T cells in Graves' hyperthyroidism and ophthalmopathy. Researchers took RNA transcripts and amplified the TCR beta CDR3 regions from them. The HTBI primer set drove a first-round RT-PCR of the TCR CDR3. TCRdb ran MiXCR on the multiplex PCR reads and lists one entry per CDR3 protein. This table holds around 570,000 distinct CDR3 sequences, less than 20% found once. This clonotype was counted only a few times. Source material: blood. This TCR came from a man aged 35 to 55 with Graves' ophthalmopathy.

The CDR3 DNA follows: TGTGCCAGCAGCTTAGATCTAGAGGGAGAGCAGTACTTC. This codes for CASSLDLEGEQYF. The chain carries TRBV7-6 and TRBJ2-7, with D perhaps matching TRBD2 (5 bases). Germline CDR1 reads SGHVS; CDR2 reads FNYEAQ. The CDR3 is 13 residues long. V lost 1 base and J 7 bases, leaving 11 bases between the germline ends.